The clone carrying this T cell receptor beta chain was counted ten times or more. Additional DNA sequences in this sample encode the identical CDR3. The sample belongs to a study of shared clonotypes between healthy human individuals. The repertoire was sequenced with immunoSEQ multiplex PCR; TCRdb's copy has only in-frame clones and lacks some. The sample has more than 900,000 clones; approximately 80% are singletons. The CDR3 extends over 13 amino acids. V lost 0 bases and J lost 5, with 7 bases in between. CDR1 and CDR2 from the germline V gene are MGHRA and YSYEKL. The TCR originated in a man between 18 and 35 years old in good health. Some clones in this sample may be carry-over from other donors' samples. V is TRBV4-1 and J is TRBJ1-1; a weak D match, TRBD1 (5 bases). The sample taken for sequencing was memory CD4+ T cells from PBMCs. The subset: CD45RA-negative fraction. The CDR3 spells CASSQERGTEAFF. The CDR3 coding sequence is TGCGCCAGCAGCCAAGAGAGGGGTACTGAAGCTTTCTTT.